The 3 T cell receptor beta chains given below trace back to one sample, sequenced in a study of blood T cell repertoires in COVID-19. Repertoires were generated with immunoSEQ multiplex PCR, while TCRdb's copy carries only in-frame clones and drops some. The table shows approximately 270,000 clones, with roughly 86% occurring only once. The sequenced sample consisted of peripheral blood. Receptors were obtained from a man aged 40-50 years with active or convalescent COVID-19.

The chain is built from TRBV27 and TRBJ1-6, with D unresolved. Germline CDR1 and CDR2: MNHEY and SMNVEV (reference sequence). V lost 3 bases and J 7 bases, leaving 22 bases between the germline ends. The CDR3 runs to 18 residues. CDR3 in amino acids: CASSLRPQRSVENSPLHF. The CDR3 DNA reads as TGTGCCAGCAGTTTGAGACCCCAGCGAAGCGTAGAGAATTCACCCCTCCACTTT.

The rearrangement links TRBV6-4 to TRBJ2-3; D is possibly TRBD2 (5 bases). The CDR3 is 15 amino acids. V was pared by 3 bases and J by 4 bases, with 14 bases between. Germline values: CDR1 MRHNA, CDR2 SNTAGT. In DNA form, the CDR3 reads TGTGCCAGCAGTGATACTAGTTCCAGACCAGATACGCAGTATTTT. Translated: CASSDTSSRPDTQYF.

There are a few counts of this clone. The CDR3 DNA sequence: TGTGCTAGTGGCCGACAGATCCTGAACACTGAAGCTTTCTTT. It specifies CASGRQILNTEAFF. The V gene is TRBV12-5, the J gene TRBJ1-1; D may be TRBD1 (5 bases). CDR3 size: 14 residues. Germline V gives CDR1 LGHNT, CDR2 FRNRAP. The ends were cut back, 6 bases at V and 0 bases at J, with 11 bases in the middle. Using reference TRBV12-5 and TRBJ1-1 for the parts outside the CDR3, the full variable domain is DARVTQTPRHKVTEMGQEVTMRCQPILGHNTVFWYRQTMMQGLELLAYFRNRAPLDDSGMPKDRFSAEMPDATLATLKIQPSEPRDSAVYFCASGRQILNTEAFFGQGTRLTVV.